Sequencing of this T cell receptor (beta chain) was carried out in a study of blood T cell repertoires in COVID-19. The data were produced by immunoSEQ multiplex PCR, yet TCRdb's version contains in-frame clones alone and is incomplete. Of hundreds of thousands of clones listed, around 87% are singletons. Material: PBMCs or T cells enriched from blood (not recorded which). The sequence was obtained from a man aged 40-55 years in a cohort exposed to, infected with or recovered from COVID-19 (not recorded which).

The CDR3 region is CASSSTENTEAFF. The CDR3 region has the DNA TGTGCCAGCAGCTCGACAGAGAACACTGAAGCTTTCTTT. The rearrangement joins TRBV5-4 to TRBJ1-1; maybe TRBD1 (5 bases). V lost 3 bases and J lost 1, with 7 bases in between. The CDR3 length is 13 residues. Germline CDR1 is SGHNT and CDR2 is YYREEE (reference sequence). Filled out from reference TRBV5-4 and TRBJ1-1, the complete variable domain reads ETGVTQSPTHLIKTRGQQVTLRCSSQSGHNTVSWYQQALGQGPQFIFQYYREEENGRGNFPPRFSGLQFPNYSSELNVNALELDDSALYLCASSSTENTEAFFGQGTRLTVV.